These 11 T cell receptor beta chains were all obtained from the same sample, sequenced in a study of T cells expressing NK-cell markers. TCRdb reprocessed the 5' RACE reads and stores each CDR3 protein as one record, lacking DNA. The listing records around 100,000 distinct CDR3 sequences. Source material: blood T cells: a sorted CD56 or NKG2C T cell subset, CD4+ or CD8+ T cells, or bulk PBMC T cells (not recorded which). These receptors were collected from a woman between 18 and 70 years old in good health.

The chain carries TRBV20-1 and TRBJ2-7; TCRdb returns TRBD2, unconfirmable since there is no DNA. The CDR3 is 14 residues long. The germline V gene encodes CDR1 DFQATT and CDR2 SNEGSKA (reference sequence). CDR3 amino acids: CSARLVAESYEQYF.

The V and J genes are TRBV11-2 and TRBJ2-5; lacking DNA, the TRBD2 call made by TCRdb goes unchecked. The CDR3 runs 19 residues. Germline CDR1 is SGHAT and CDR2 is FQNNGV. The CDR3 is CASSPRGASGRGPQETQYF.

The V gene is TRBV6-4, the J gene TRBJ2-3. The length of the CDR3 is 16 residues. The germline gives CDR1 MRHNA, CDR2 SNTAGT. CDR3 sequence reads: CASSDSGTSGTDTQYF.

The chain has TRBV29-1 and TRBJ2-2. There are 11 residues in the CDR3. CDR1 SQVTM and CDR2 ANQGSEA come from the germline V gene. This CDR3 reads CSARYTGELFF.

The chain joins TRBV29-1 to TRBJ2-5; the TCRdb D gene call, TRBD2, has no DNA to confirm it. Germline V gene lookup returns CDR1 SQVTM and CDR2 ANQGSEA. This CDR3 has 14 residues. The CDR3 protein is CSVAKAGTDETQYF.

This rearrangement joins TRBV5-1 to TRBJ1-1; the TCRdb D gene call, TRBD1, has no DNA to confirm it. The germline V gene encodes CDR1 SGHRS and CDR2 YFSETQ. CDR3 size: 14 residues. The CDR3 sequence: CASSTPGDSTEAFF.

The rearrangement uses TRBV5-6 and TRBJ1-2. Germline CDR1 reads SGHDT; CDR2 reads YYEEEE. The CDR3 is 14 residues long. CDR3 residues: CASSLDRANYGYTF.

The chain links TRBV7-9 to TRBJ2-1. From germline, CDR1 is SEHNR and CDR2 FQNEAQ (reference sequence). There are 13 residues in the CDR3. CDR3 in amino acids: CASSLIRVNEQFF.

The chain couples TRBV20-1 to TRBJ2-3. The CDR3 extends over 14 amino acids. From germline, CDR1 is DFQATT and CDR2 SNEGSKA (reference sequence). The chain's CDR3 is CSARDPRRTDTQYF.

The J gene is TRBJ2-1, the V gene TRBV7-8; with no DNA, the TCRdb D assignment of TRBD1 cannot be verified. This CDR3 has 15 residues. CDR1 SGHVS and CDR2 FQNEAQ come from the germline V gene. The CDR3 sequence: CASSSPGGKYNEQFF.

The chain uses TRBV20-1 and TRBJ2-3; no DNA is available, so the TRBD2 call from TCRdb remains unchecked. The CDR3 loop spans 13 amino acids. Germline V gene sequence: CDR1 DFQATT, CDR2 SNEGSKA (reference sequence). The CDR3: CSARGGRGDTQYF.